This T cell receptor (beta chain) derives from a study of OX40 agonist ivuxolimab in advanced cancers. Study-level information: Patients treated during dose escalation were battling hepatocellular carcinoma, melanoma, renal cell or head and neck cancer.

There are a few counts of this clone. The data were produced by immunoSEQ multiplex PCR, yet TCRdb's version contains in-frame clones alone and is incomplete. The table has 61,000 or so clones, 84% seen once. Blood sampling was done at baseline, cycle 4 day 1, and cycle 7 day 1. J gave up 8 bases and V 1 base, and 7 bases lay outside the gene matches. The CDR3 is 14 residues long. Germline CDR1 is SGHTA and CDR2 is FQGNSA. The chain combines TRBV7-2 with TRBJ1-2; 7 positions agree with TRBD1. This TCR was recovered from an adult with an advanced solid tumor such as melanoma, head and neck, liver or kidney cancer. Source: CD4+ or CD8+ T cells sorted from blood, taken in a trial of the OX40 agonist ivuxolimab. CDR3 coding DNA: TGTGCCAGCAGCTTAGACAGGGGAGCATGGGGCTACACCTTC. Its translation: CASSLDRGAWGYTF.